The clone carrying this T cell receptor beta chain was observed a handful of times. Treatment: 15 to 20 received Ad26.COV2.S at low or high dose, single or two shots; roughly five received placebo; per-sample allocation not given. Sample collection was performed on day 63 after the first vaccine or placebo injection. This record belongs to a study of Ad26.COV2.S vaccination and SARS-CoV-2 variants. The protocol was immunoSEQ multiplex PCR, while the TCRdb copy is restricted to in-frame clones and leaves out a portion. Of roughly 380,000 clones in the sample, 85% were seen once. CDR1 and CDR2 from the germline V gene are SEHNR and FQNEAQ (reference sequence). V lost 5 bases and J lost 4; bases outside the gene matches: 7. The CDR3 sequence is 15 residues long.

The rearrangement links TRBV7-9 to TRBJ2-7, with 11 positions matching TRBD2. Sequences were derived from peripheral blood, sampled in a trial of Ad26.COV2.S vaccine versus placebo. This clonotype was sampled from a person between 18 and 59 years old who received the Ad26.COV2.S COVID-19 vaccine or a placebo. The CDR3 DNA reads TGTGCCAGCAGCCAAGGGACTAGCGGAAAATACGAGCAGTACTTC. Encoded protein: CASSQGTSGKYEQYF.